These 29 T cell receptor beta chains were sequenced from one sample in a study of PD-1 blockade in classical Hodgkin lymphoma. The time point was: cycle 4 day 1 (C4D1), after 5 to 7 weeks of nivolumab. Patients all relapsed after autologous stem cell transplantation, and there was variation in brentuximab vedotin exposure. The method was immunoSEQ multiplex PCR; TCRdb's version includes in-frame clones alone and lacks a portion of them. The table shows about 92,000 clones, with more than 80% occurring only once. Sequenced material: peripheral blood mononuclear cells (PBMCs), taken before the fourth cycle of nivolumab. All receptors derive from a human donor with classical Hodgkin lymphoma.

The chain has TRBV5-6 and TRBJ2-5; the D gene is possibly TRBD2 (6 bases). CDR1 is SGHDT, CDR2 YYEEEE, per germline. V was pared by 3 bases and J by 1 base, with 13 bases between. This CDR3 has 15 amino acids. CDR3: CASSSTLAPQETQYF. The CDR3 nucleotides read TGTGCCAGCAGCTCCACCCTAGCGCCCCAAGAGACCCAGTACTTC.

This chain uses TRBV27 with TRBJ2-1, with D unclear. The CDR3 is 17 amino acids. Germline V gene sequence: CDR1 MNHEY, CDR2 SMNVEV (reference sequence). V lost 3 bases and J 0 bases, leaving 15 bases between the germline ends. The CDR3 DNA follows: TGTGCCAGCAGTTTTCGCGAAGGGCGAAGCTCCTACAATGAGCAGTTCTTC. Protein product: CASSFREGRSSYNEQFF.

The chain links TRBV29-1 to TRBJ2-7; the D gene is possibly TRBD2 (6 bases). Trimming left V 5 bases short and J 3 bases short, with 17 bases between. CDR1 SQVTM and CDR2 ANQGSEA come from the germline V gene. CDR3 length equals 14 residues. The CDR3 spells CSVLGGGQSYEQYF. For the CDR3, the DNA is TGCAGCGTTCTTGGGGGAGGTCAAAGCTACGAGCAGTACTTC.

The CDR3 region has the DNA TGTGCCAGCAGCCCGGACAGAGAGACCCAGTACTTC. Encoded protein: CASSPDRETQYF. The V gene is TRBV5-4, the J gene TRBJ2-5, with D possibly TRBD1 on 6 matching bases. This CDR3 comprises 12 residues. Per germline, CDR1 SGHNT and CDR2 YYREEE (reference sequence). V lost 4 bases to trimming and J lost 4 bases, with 8 bases between them.

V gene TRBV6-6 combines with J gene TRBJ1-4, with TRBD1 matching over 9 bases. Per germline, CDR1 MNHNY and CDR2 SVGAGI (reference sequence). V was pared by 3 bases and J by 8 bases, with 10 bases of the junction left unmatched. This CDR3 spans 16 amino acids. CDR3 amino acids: CASSYTGGVGDEKLFF. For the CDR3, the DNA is TGTGCCAGCAGTTATACAGGGGGCGTGGGGGACGAAAAACTGTTTTTT.

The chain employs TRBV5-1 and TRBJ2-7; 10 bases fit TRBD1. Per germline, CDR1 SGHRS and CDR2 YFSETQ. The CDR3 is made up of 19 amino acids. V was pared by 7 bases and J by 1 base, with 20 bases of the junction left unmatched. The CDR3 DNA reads TGCGCCAGCGAATCCAGGGGACAGGGGAGGTTAGGAGGGTCCTACGAGCAGTACTTC. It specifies CASESRGQGRLGGSYEQYF.

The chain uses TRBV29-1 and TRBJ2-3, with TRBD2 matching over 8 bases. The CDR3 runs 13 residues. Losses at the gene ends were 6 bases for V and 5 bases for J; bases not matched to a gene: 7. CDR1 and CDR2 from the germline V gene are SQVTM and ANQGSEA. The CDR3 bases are TGCAGCGTCTTACGGGAGGGCCGAGATACGCAGTATTTT. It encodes CSVLREGRDTQYF.

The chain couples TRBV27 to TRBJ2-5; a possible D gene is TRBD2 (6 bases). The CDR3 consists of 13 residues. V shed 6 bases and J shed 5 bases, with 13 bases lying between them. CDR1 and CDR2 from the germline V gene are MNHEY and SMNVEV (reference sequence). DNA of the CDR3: TGTGCCAGCAGCGGGAGTGTATTGGAGACCCAGTACTTC. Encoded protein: CASSGSVLETQYF.

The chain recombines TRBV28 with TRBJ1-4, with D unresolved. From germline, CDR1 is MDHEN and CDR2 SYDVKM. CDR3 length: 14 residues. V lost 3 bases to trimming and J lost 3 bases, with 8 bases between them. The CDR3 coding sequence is TGTGCCAGCAGTTTTCTGGGTGCTAATGAAAAACTGTTTTTT. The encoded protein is CASSFLGANEKLFF.

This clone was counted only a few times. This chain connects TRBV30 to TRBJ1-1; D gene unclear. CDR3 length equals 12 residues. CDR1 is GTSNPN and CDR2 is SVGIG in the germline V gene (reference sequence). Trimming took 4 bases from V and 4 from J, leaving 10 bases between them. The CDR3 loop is CAWTRESTEAFF. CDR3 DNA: TGTGCCTGGACACGGGAAAGCACTGAAGCTTTCTTT.

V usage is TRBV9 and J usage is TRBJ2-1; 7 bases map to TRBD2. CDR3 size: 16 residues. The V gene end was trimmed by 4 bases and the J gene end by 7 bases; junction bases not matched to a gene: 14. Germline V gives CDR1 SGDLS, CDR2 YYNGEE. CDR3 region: CASSSSGLVRGNEQFF. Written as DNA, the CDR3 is TGTGCCAGCAGCTCTAGCGGTCTAGTCAGAGGGAATGAGCAGTTCTTC.

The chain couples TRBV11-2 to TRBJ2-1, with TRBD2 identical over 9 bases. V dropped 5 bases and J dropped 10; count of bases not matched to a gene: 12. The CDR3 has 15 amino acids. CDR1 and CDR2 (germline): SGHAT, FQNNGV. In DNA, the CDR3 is TGTGCCAGCAGCCCCGCCTGGCGGGAGGGGGGGGAGCAGTTCTTC. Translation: CASSPAWREGGEQFF.

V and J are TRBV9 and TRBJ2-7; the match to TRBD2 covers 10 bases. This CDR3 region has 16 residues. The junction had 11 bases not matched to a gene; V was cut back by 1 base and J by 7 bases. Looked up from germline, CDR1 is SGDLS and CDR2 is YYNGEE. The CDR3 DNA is TGTGCCAGCAGCGTAAGCTCCCTAGCGGGAGTGGTTGAGCAGTACTTC. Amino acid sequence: CASSVSSLAGVVEQYF.

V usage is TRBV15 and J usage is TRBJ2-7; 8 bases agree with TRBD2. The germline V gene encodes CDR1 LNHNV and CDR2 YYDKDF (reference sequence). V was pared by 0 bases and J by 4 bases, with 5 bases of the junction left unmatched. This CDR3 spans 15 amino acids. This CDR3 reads CATSRDPAGAYEQYF. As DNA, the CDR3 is TGTGCCACCAGCAGAGATCCAGCGGGAGCATACGAGCAGTACTTC. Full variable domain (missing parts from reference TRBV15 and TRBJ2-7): DAMVIQNPRYQVTQFGKPVTLSCSQTLNHNVMYWYQQKSSQAPKLLFHYYDKDFNNEADTPDNFQSRRPNTSFCFLDIRSPGLGDTAMYLCATSRDPAGAYEQYFGPGTRLTVT.

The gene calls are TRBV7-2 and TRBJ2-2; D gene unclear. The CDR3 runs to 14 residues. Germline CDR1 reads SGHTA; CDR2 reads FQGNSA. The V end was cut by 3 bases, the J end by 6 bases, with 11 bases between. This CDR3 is CASSLGSSPGELFF. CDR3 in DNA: TGTGCCAGCAGCTTGGGCTCATCACCCGGGGAGCTGTTTTTT.

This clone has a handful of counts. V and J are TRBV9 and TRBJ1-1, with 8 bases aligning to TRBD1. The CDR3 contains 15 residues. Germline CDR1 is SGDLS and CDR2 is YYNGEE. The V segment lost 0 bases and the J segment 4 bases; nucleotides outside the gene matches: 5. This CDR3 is CASSVVQGAATEAFF. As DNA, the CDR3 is TGTGCCAGCAGCGTAGTTCAGGGGGCAGCCACTGAAGCTTTCTTT.

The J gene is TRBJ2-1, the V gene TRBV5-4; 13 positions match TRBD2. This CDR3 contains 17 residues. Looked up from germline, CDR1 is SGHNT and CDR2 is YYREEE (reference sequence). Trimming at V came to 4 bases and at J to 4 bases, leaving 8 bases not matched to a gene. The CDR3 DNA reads TGTGCCAGCAGCCCGAAGCGGGGACTAGCGGGGTACAATGAGCAGTTCTTC. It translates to CASSPKRGLAGYNEQFF. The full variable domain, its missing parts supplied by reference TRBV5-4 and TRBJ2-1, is ETGVTQSPTHLIKTRGQQVTLRCSSQSGHNTVSWYQQALGQGPQFIFQYYREEENGRGNFPPRFSGLQFPNYSSELNVNALELDDSALYLCASSPKRGLAGYNEQFFGPGTRLTVL.

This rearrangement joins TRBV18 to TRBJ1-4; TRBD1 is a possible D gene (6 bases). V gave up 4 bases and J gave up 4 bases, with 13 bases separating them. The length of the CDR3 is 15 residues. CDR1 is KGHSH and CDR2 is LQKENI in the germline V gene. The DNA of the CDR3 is TGTGCCAGCTCACGAGAGAAAGGGGGTAATGAAAAACTGTTTTTT. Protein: CASSREKGGNEKLFF. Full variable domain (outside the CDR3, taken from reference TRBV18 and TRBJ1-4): NAGVMQNPRHLVRRRGQEARLRCSPMKGHSHVYWYRQLPEEGLKFMVYLQKENIIDESGMPKERFSAEFPKEGPSILRIQQVVRGDSAAYFCASSREKGGNEKLFFGSGTQLSVL.

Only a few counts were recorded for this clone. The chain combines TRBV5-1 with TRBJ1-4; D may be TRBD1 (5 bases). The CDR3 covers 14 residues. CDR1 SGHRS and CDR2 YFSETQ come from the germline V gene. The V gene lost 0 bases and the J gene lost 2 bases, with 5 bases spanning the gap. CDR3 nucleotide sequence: TGCGCCAGCAGCTTGGGGGGGACTAATGAAAAACTGTTTTTT. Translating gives CASSLGGTNEKLFF.

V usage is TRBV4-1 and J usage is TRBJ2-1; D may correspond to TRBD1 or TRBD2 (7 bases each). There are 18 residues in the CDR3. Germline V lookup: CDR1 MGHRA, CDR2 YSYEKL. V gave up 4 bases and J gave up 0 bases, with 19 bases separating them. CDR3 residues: CASSRLASGDSSYNEQFF. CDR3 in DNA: TGCGCCAGCAGCCGGTTGGCGAGCGGGGACAGCTCCTACAATGAGCAGTTCTTC.

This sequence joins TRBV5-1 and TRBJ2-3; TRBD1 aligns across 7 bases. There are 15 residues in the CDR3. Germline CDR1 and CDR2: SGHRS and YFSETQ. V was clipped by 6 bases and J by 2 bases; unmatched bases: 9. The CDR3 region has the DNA TGCGCCAGCACCCACCCCGGGACAGACACAGATACGCAGTATTTT. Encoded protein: CASTHPGTDTDTQYF. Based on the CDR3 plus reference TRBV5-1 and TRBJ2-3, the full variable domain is KAGVTQTPRYLIKTRGQQVTLSCSPISGHRSVSWYQQTPGQGLQFLFEYFSETQRNKGNFPGRFSGRQFSNSRSEMNVSTLELGDSALYLCASTHPGTDTDTQYFGPGTRLTVL.

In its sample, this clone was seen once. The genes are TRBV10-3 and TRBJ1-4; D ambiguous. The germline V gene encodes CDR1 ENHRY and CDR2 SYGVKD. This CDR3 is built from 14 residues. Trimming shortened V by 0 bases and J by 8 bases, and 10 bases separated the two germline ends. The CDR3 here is CAISESVEREKLFF. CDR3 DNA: TGTGCCATCAGTGAGTCGGTGGAGCGGGAAAAACTGTTTTTT.

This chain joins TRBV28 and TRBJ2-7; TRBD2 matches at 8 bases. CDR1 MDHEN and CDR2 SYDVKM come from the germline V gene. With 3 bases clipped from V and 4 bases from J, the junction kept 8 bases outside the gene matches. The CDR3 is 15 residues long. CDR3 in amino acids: CASSLAGLEKYEQYF. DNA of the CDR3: TGTGCCAGCAGTTTGGCGGGACTAGAGAAATACGAGCAGTACTTC. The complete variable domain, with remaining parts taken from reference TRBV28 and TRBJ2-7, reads DVKVTQSSRYLVKRTGEKVFLECVQDMDHENMFWYRQDPGLGLRLIYFSYDVKMKEKGDIPEGYSVSREKKERFSLILESASTNQTSMYLCASSLAGLEKYEQYFGPGTRLTVT.

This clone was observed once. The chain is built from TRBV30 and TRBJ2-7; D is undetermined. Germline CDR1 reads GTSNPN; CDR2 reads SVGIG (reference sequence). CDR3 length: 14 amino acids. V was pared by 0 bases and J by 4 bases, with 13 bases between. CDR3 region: CAWSVGPRPYEQYF. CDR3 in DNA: TGTGCCTGGAGTGTAGGGCCCAGACCTTACGAGCAGTACTTC. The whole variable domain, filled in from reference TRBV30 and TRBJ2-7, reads SQTIHQWPATLVQPVGSPLSLECTVEGTSNPNLYWYRQAAGRGLQLLFYSVGIGQISSEVPQNLSASRPQDRQFILSSKKLLLSDSGFYLCAWSVGPRPYEQYFGPGTRLTVT.

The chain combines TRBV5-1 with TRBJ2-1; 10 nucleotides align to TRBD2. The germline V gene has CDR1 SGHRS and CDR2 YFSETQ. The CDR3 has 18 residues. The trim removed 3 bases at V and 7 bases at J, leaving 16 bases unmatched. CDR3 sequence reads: CASSSESGRAQLGNEQFF. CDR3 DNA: TGCGCCAGCAGCTCCGAAAGCGGGAGGGCCCAATTGGGGAATGAGCAGTTCTTC.

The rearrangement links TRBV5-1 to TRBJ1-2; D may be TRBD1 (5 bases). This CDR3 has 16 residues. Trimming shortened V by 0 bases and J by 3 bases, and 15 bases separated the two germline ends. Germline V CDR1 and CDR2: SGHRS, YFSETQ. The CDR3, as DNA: TGCGCCAGCAGCTTGGTCCCAGGGTCGACATACTATGGCTACACCTTC. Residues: CASSLVPGSTYYGYTF.

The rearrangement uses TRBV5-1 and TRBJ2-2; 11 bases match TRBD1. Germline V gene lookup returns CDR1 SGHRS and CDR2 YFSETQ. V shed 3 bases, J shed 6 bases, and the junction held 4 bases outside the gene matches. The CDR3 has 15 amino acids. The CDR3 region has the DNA TGCGCCAGCAGCTGGCTGGGACAGGGGGCCGGGGAGCTGTTTTTT. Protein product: CASSWLGQGAGELFF.

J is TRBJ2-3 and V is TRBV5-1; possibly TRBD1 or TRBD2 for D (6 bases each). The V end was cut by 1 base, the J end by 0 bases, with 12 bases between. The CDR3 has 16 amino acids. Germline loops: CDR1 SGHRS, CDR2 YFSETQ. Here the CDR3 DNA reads TGCGCCAGCAGCTTGCGGAGGGGGAGTAGCACAGATACGCAGTATTTT. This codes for CASSLRRGSSTDTQYF.

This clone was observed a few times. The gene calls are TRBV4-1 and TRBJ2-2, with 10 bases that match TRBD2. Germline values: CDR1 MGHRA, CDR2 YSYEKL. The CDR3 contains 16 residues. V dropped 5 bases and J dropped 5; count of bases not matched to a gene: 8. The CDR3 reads CASSASGSPTTGELFF. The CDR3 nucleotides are TGCGCCAGCAGCGCTAGCGGGAGCCCCACGACCGGGGAGCTGTTTTTT.